Below are 30 T cell receptor beta chains sequenced from a single sample in a study of control samples from healthy donors and cancer patients. Assay: immunoSEQ multiplex PCR; the TCRdb copy retains only in-frame clones and omits some. The sample yields tens of thousands of clones, around 91% seen once. The specimen was PBMCs. The receptors were gathered from a man aged 60-69 years with colorectal cancer.

The V call is TRBV7-6, the J call TRBJ2-3; a weak D match, TRBD2 (7 bases). CDR3 length: 15 amino acids. CDR1 and CDR2 (germline): SGHVS, FNYEAQ. V lost 1 base to trimming and J lost 3 bases, with 11 bases between them. The CDR3 sequence is CASSLGGGKTDTQYF. DNA for the CDR3: TGTGCCAGCAGCTTAGGGGGGGGCAAAACAGATACGCAGTATTTT.

Comments on this clone: This specimen includes other DNA sequences encoding the same CDR3. CDR3 coding DNA: TGCGCCAGCAGCCTCCTGGGGGAGGAGACCCAGTACTTC. Amino acid sequence: CASSLLGEETQYF. J is TRBJ2-5 and V is TRBV4-1; D might be TRBD1 or TRBD2, each matching 5 bases. There are 13 residues in the CDR3. The germline V and J ends were trimmed by 4 bases and 5 bases, with 11 bases remaining between them. Germline V lookup: CDR1 MGHRA, CDR2 YSYEKL.

The chain recombines TRBV6-5 with TRBJ1-1; TRBD1 might be the D (5 bases). The length of the CDR3 is 14 residues. Trimming cost V 0 bases and J 7 bases, with 12 bases left between them. Germline V gene sequence: CDR1 MNHEY, CDR2 SVGAGI. The CDR3 is CASSYSIQENEAFF. CDR3 coding DNA: TGTGCCAGCAGTTACTCGATACAGGAGAATGAAGCTTTCTTT.

This clone occurred once. The rearrangement joins TRBV7-9 to TRBJ2-7; maybe TRBD2 (6 bases). The CDR3 sequence is 14 residues long. V was cut by 3 bases and J by 2 bases, with 11 bases left in between. The germline V gene has CDR1 SEHNR and CDR2 FQNEAQ (reference sequence). This chain's CDR3 is CASSLSGSTYEQYF. In DNA form, the CDR3 reads TGTGCCAGCAGCTTGTCCGGGAGTACCTACGAGCAGTACTTC.

V is TRBV7-3 and J is TRBJ1-1; 8 positions agree with TRBD1. Germline loops: CDR1 SGHTA, CDR2 FQGTGA. CDR3 length: 19 residues. The V gene end was trimmed by 0 bases and the J gene end by 1 base; junction bases not matched to a gene: 13. The chain's CDR3 is CASSLTPGRGRHGNTEAFF. The CDR3 bases are TGTGCCAGCAGCTTAACTCCGGGCAGGGGGCGACATGGGAACACTGAAGCTTTCTTT.

The CDR3 region is CASCLRELSNQPQHF. DNA for the CDR3: TGTGCCAGCTGTCTTAGGGAGCTAAGCAATCAGCCCCAGCATTTT. This chain connects TRBV6-6 to TRBJ1-5; D unresolved. Germline CDR1 is MNHNY and CDR2 is SVGAGI (reference sequence). The CDR3 consists of 15 residues. Between the trimmed V and J ends, which lost 8 bases and 1 base, there was a span of 15 bases.

V gene TRBV6-5 combines with J gene TRBJ1-2; TRBD1 matches 10 bases. Germline CDR1 reads MNHEY; CDR2 reads SVGAGI. V gave up 7 bases and J gave up 8 bases; unmatched junction bases: 7. CDR3 length equals 13 residues. The CDR3 coding sequence is TGTGCCAGCACTATTCTGGGACAGGGGGGCTACACCTTC. It is translated as CASTILGQGGYTF.

A few counts support this clone. J is TRBJ2-5 and V is TRBV7-9; D is unresolved. This CDR3 has 15 residues. The V and J ends lost 1 base and 0 bases respectively, with 9 bases between them. Looked up from germline, CDR1 is SEHNR and CDR2 is FQNEAQ (reference sequence). The chain's CDR3 is CASSLVVKNQETQYF. Written as DNA, the CDR3 is TGTGCCAGCAGCTTAGTTGTCAAGAACCAAGAGACCCAGTACTTC. Using reference TRBV7-9 and TRBJ2-5 for the parts outside the CDR3, the full variable domain is DTGVSQNPRHKITKRGQNVTFRCDPISEHNRLYWYRQTLGQGPEFLTYFQNEAQLEKSRLLSDRFSAERPKGSFSTLEIQRTEQGDSAMYLCASSLVVKNQETQYFGPGTRLLVL.

The rearrangement joins TRBV7-7 to TRBJ2-7, with D perhaps TRBD2 (5 bases). The V gene's germline CDR1 is SSHAT and CDR2 FNYEAQ (reference sequence). Trimming left V 0 bases short and J 7 bases short, with 16 bases between. This CDR3 region has 15 residues. Written as DNA, the CDR3 is TGTGCCAGCAGCTTAGCGGTGGGCGGCCCGGGAGAGCAGTACTTC. Protein sequence: CASSLAVGGPGEQYF.

The J gene is TRBJ2-7, the V gene TRBV5-5, with D unresolved. The CDR3 consists of 13 residues. Trimming took off 0 bases at V and 4 bases at J, with 8 bases between the two ends. Germline CDR1 is SGHKS and CDR2 is YYEKEE (reference sequence). The CDR3 sequence: CASSLGDTYEQYF. The CDR3 DNA follows: TGTGCCAGCAGCTTGGGTGACACGTACGAGCAGTACTTC. Supplemented by reference TRBV5-5 and TRBJ2-7, the full variable domain reads DAGVTQSPTHLIKTRGQQVTLRCSPISGHKSVSWYQQVLGQGPQFIFQYYEKEERGRGNFPDRFSARQFPNYSSELNVNALLLGDSALYLCASSLGDTYEQYFGPGTRLTVT.

This clone was seen a single time. The CDR3 coding sequence is TGTGCCAGCAGTTTAGGGGCGAACACTGAAGCTTTCTTT. This encodes CASSLGANTEAFF. The chain is built from TRBV27 and TRBJ1-1, with D perhaps matching TRBD1 (5 bases). The CDR3 length is 13 residues. V lost 2 bases and J lost 1, with 5 bases in between. Germline loops: CDR1 MNHEY, CDR2 SMNVEV (reference sequence).

V is TRBV12-3 or TRBV12-4 and J is TRBJ1-5; D uncertain. The CDR3 is made up of 13 amino acids. Deletions cut 7 bases from V and 4 bases from J, with 11 bases between. CDR3 nucleotide sequence: TGTGCCAGCAATTTGGGAGTAAATCAGCCCCAGCATTTT. Protein sequence: CASNLGVNQPQHF.

The chain recombines TRBV9 with TRBJ2-3, with no clear D. This CDR3 region has 13 residues. CDR1 is SGDLS, CDR2 YYNGEE, per germline. Trimming took 0 bases from V and 9 from J, leaving 11 bases between them. In DNA, the CDR3 is TGTGCCAGCAGCGTAGCGGAGACAAAAACGCAGTATTTT. It translates to CASSVAETKTQYF.

A remark on this clone: Within the sample, other DNA sequences also encode this same CDR3. As DNA, the CDR3 is TGTGCCAGCAGTTATGGGGGGAGCAATCAGCCCCAGCATTTT. Its protein product is CASSYGGSNQPQHF. The V gene is TRBV6-5, the J gene TRBJ1-5, with a tentative D call TRBD1 (5 bases). CDR3 length: 14 amino acids. Looked up from germline, CDR1 is MNHEY and CDR2 is SVGAGI. Between the trimmed V and J ends, which lost 3 bases and 1 base, there was a span of 7 bases.

In DNA form, the CDR3 reads TGCGCCAGCAGTGAGGGGCTTCGGGCGGAGACCCAGTACTTC. This gives the protein CASSEGLRAETQYF. This chain links TRBV10-2 with TRBJ2-5; no definite D call. The CDR3 sequence is 14 residues long. V lost 2 bases and J lost 5, with 12 bases in between. CDR1 is WSHSY, CDR2 SAAADI, per germline.

The chain is built from TRBV2 and TRBJ2-5; D possibly corresponds to TRBD2 (6 bases). This CDR3 is built from 12 residues. CDR1 is SNHLY, CDR2 FYNNEI, per germline. Trimming stripped 10 bases from V and 5 bases from J, with 14 bases between. CDR3 nucleotide sequence: TGTGCCACCGGAGGACTATCGGAGACCCAGTACTTC. This gives the protein CATGGLSETQYF.

The V gene is TRBV5-1, the J gene TRBJ2-2; 12 bases match TRBD2. V was pared by 4 bases and J by 9 bases, with 10 bases of the junction left unmatched. The CDR3 spans 16 residues. Germline CDR1 reads SGHRS; CDR2 reads YFSETQ. The CDR3 loop reads CASSPLAGGEIWELFF. Written as DNA, the CDR3 is TGCGCCAGCAGCCCACTAGCGGGGGGCGAGATATGGGAGCTGTTTTTT.

This rearrangement joins TRBV11-3 to TRBJ1-3; the D gene is possibly TRBD1 (5 bases). CDR1 and CDR2 from the germline V gene are SGHNT and YENEEA. The CDR3 is made up of 17 amino acids. V lost 5 bases and J 0 bases, leaving 17 bases between the germline ends. This CDR3 reads CASSPPGGVTSGNTIYF. Here the CDR3 DNA reads TGTGCCAGCAGCCCCCCGGGGGGGGTCACCTCTGGAAACACCATATATTTT.

This sequence joins TRBV9 and TRBJ2-5; 8 positions agree with TRBD2. V trimming: 0 bases; J trimming: 1 base; junction bases outside the gene matches: 2. Germline CDR1 reads SGDLS; CDR2 reads YYNGEE. The CDR3 has 15 amino acids. CDR3 sequence: CASSVDGLAQETQYF. CDR3 coding DNA: TGTGCCAGCAGCGTAGACGGACTAGCCCAAGAGACCCAGTACTTC. The full variable domain, rest sourced from reference TRBV9 and TRBJ2-5, is DSGVTQTPKHLITATGQRVTLRCSPRSGDLSVYWYQQSLDQGLQFLIQYYNGEERAKGNILERFSAQQFPDLHSELNLSSLELGDSALYFCASSVDGLAQETQYFGPGTRLLVL.

The chain joins TRBV15 to TRBJ2-1; possible D gene TRBD1, 8 bases. Trimming left V 0 bases short and J 4 bases short, with 19 bases between. The CDR3 has 18 residues. CDR1 and CDR2 from the germline V gene are LNHNV and YYDKDF (reference sequence). Here the CDR3 DNA reads TGTGCCACCAGCAGAGATAAGCGGGGCAGGGGGCTTTACAATGAGCAGTTCTTC. Translated: CATSRDKRGRGLYNEQFF.

The genes are TRBV28 and TRBJ1-5; D gene uncertain. Germline CDR1 reads MDHEN; CDR2 reads SYDVKM. The CDR3 runs to 16 residues. The germline V and J ends were trimmed by 3 bases and 0 bases, with 12 bases remaining between them. In nucleotides, the CDR3 is TGTGCCAGCAGTTTTATGTCCGGTAATAGCAATCAGCCCCAGCATTTT. Protein sequence: CASSFMSGNSNQPQHF.

The sample holds one count of this clone. The chain has TRBV28 and TRBJ2-1; 10 bases map to TRBD2. This CDR3 is 16 amino acids long. After removal of 3 bases from V and 7 bases from J, the junction contained 9 bases not matched to a gene. In germline, CDR1 is MDHEN, CDR2 SYDVKM. Here the CDR3 DNA reads TGTGCCAGCAGTTTTCTACTAGCGGGGAATCGGAATGAGCAGTTCTTC. Encoded protein: CASSFLLAGNRNEQFF.

The chain has TRBV6-1 and TRBJ2-1, with TRBD2 matching over 11 bases. Per germline, CDR1 MNHNS and CDR2 SASEGT. V lost 0 bases and J lost 0; bases outside the gene matches: 10. The CDR3 is 20 amino acids. This CDR3 reads CASSEALLVAGGLSYNEQFF. CDR3 sequence (DNA): TGTGCCAGCAGTGAAGCGCTGTTGGTAGCGGGGGGGCTCTCCTACAATGAGCAGTTCTTC.

The CDR3 region is CATSASGTGIYEQYF. CDR3 nucleotide sequence: TGTGCCACCAGTGCCTCCGGGACAGGGATCTACGAGCAGTACTTC. This rearrangement joins TRBV24-1 to TRBJ2-7, with 9 bases matching TRBD1. J lost 3 bases, V lost 5 bases, and 7 bases had no gene match. Germline CDR1 reads KGHDR; CDR2 reads SFDVKD. There are 15 residues in the CDR3.

The chain couples TRBV7-9 to TRBJ1-2, with a tentative D call TRBD1 (5 bases). The CDR3 runs to 12 residues. With 4 bases removed from V and 4 bases from J, the gap between germline ends came to 7 bases. Per the germline V gene, CDR1 is SEHNR and CDR2 is FQNEAQ (reference sequence). The CDR3 DNA is TGTGCCAGCAGCTCTGGGACCTATGGCTACACCTTC. Translating gives CASSSGTYGYTF.

The CDR3 spells CASSFWRPNSPLHF. CDR3 coding DNA: TGTGCCAGCAGCTTCTGGAGGCCCAATTCACCCCTCCACTTT. The V call is TRBV5-6, the J call TRBJ1-6; D call uncertain. The CDR3 totals 14 residues. Germline-derived CDR1 and CDR2 are SGHDT and YYEEEE. The V end lost 2 bases, the J end lost 7 bases, and 10 bases lay between the germline ends.

The chain recombines TRBV6-2 or TRBV6-3 with TRBJ1-1; TRBD1 matches at 7 bases. Germline CDR1 reads MNHEY; CDR2 reads SVGEGT. The CDR3 consists of 14 residues. V trimming: 5 bases; J trimming: 7 bases; junction bases outside the gene matches: 10. The CDR3 DNA reads TGTGCCAGCAGTAAACCGACAGGGCTTGGTGAAGCTTTCTTT. It translates to CASSKPTGLGEAFF.

The chain employs TRBV5-6 and TRBJ1-6; TRBD1 matches 8 bases. In germline, CDR1 is SGHDT, CDR2 YYEEEE. With 0 bases clipped from V and 6 bases from J, the junction kept 5 bases outside the gene matches. The CDR3 contains 16 residues. The CDR3 is CASSLGQGARNSPLHF. The CDR3 DNA is TGTGCCAGCAGCTTGGGGCAGGGGGCGCGTAATTCACCCCTCCACTTT. The whole variable domain, remainder taken from reference TRBV5-6 and TRBJ1-6, is DAGVTQSPTHLIKTRGQQVTLRCSPKSGHDTVSWYQQALGQGPQFIFQYYEEEERQRGNFPDRFSGHQFPNYSSELNVNALLLGDSALYLCASSLGQGARNSPLHFGNGTRLTVT.

The chain combines TRBV9 with TRBJ2-2, with D perhaps TRBD2 (7 bases). Germline CDR1 SGDLS, CDR2 YYNGEE. The CDR3 has 17 residues. V lost 4 bases to trimming and J lost 5 bases, with 21 bases between them. CDR3 in amino acids: CASSFPEGGLGTGELFF. CDR3 DNA: TGTGCCAGCAGCTTCCCGGAGGGGGGGCTGGGGACCGGGGAGCTGTTTTTT.

The chain recombines TRBV18 with TRBJ2-7; no clear D gene. Germline V gene sequence: CDR1 KGHSH, CDR2 LQKENI. Trimming shortened V by 4 bases and J by 0 bases, and 4 bases separated the two germline ends. The CDR3 has 12 residues. CDR3 in DNA: TGTGCCAGCTCACACAACTCCTACGAGCAGTACTTC. It yields the protein CASSHNSYEQYF. The complete variable domain, with remaining parts taken from reference TRBV18 and TRBJ2-7, reads NAGVMQNPRHLVRRRGQEARLRCSPMKGHSHVYWYRQLPEEGLKFMVYLQKENIIDESGMPKERFSAEFPKEGPSILRIQQVVRGDSAAYFCASSHNSYEQYFGPGTRLTVT.